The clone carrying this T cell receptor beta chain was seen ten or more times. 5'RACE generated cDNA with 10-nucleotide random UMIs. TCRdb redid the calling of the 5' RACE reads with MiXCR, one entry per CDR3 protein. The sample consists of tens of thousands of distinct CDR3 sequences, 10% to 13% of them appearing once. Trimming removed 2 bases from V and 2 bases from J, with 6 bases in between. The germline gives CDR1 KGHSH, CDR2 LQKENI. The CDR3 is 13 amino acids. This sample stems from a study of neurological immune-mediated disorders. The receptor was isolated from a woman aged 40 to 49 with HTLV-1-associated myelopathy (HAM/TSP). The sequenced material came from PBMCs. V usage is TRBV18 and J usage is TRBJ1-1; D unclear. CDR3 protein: CASSPGFNTEAFF. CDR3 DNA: TGTGCCAGCTCACCAGGGTTTAACACTGAAGCTTTCTTT. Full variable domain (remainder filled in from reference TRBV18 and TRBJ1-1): NAGVMQNPRHLVRRRGQEARLRCSPMKGHSHVYWYRQLPEEGLKFMVYLQKENIIDESGMPKERFSAEFPKEGPSILRIQQVVRGDSAAYFCASSPGFNTEAFFGQGTRLTVV.